Sequencing of this TCR beta chain was carried out in a study of T cells after yellow fever vaccination (dated by TCRdb to the late 2010s). Notes on the research overall: The SMART-Seq v4 Ultra Low Input RNA kit was used to prepare libraries from fractions with low cell numbers. To follow T-cell clones before and after both primary and booster YFV17D yellow fever vaccination, bulk TCR alpha and beta repertoires underwent longitudinal sequencing. The cohort comprised two healthy male donors, one aged 18 to 29 and one aged 30 to 40 years. Bulk PBMC replicates and cell subsets were isolated from blood drawn at multiple timepoints before and after both primary and secondary immunization. What the study reported, not specific to this receptor: A small share of clonotypes was detected in both CD4 and CD8 compartments, with the overlap likely arising from convergent recombination. Most clones expanded after primary vaccination (around 96% of CD4 and around nine tenths of CD8) were re-detected after the booster, suggesting that broad memory maintenance occurred. Computational filtering was needed because FACS-sorted repertoires could contain abundant contaminating clonotypes from the bulk population. Compared with the primary T-cell response, the secondary T-cell response was faster but weaker, reaching its peak on day 5 rather than on day 15. Because only a couple of donors were included in the study, the extent to which the findings can be generalized is limited.

The sample's treatment or condition, from its label and the paper: live attenuated yellow fever vaccine strain. Two biological replicates of bulk PBMCs were collected at each blood-draw timepoint. A standard Ficoll-Paque protocol was used to isolate PBMCs from peripheral blood. RNA was extracted with TriZol from bulk PBMCs, CD4 and CD8 fractions, and dextramer-positive and dextramer-negative fractions. This clonotype was seen repeatedly, ten times or more. This clone's antigen is unknown. Base qualities are not provided; no much larger clone lies one nucleotide away. The cysteine opens and the phenylalanine closes a CDR3 of 16 amino acids. The retained sequence is limited to the CDR3, 48 bases, with the frame set at the first base. Trimming removed 0 bases from V and 10 bases from J, leaving 21 bases between the germline ends. As encoded in the germline V gene, CDR1 is SGHVS while CDR2 is FQNEAQ. For sequencing, an Illumina NovaSeq 6000 was employed. Synthesis of TCR cDNA relied on 5'RACE template switching, a step that introduced a universal primer site along with unique molecular identifiers. cDNA synthesis was primed from both the TCR alpha and TCR beta constant segments. Library amplification used two PCR steps, and the second PCR step added sample barcodes and sequencing adapters. Sequencing of libraries was performed on Illumina HiSeq 2500 (2x100 bp) or NovaSeq (2x150 bp). Concerning the study's data processing: MIGEC was used to demultiplex reads and collapse the reads into UMI consensus sequences, and MiXCR was used for V(D)J alignment. Clonotypes responding to the vaccine were identified with edgeR on replicate PBMC samples, with the criteria of FDR below 0.01 and a log2 fold change above 5 up to day 15. Each bulk clonotype was labeled CD4 or CD8 based on which sequenced repertoire, CD4 or CD8, contained the clonotype at higher abundance. TCRdb took the public reads, trimmed them with fastp at Q25, ran MiXCR for clone calling and kept in-frame beta chains. CDR3 protein sequences are deduplicated, and each keeps its most common genes and DNA. The V and J calls come from TCRdb's annotation, not from the publication. This sample is represented by about 340,000 distinct CDR3 sequences; 3.5% to 4.5% of them were singletons. The leading ten clones occupy roughly 24% of the sample.

Sequenced material: PBMCs, taken 5 days after the yellow fever booster vaccination. The source is a man younger than 35 who received the YFV17D yellow fever vaccine. The chain couples TRBV7-8 to TRBJ1-1; the D gene lacks a confident call. At the DNA level, the sequence is TGTGCCAGCAGCTTAGCGCGGACGTCGCCTTCACTCGGAGCTTTCTTT. Its coded protein is CASSLARTSPSLGAFF.